This T cell receptor (beta chain) stems from a study of shared clonotypes between healthy human individuals. At the level of the study: For every donor, three CD4 naive, three CD4 memory, two CD8 naive and one CD8 memory plates were used.

The CDR3 runs 11 residues. V dropped 6 bases and J dropped 4 bases, with 7 bases sitting between them. CDR1 and CDR2 from the germline V gene are SNHLY and FYNNEI. Concerning this clone itself: Its specificity is not known.

The data were produced by immunoSEQ multiplex PCR, yet TCRdb's version contains in-frame clones alone and is incomplete. Among about 640,000 clones, about three quarters were seen once, and the ten largest hold about 1.8%. General study points: Limitation of the genetic and exposure-history diversity represented came from the few donors.

This TCR was recovered from a woman under 40 in good health. The sequenced sample consisted of memory CD4+ T cells sorted from blood. Subset: CD45RA-negative fraction. This chain links TRBV2 with TRBJ2-7; D is tentatively TRBD1 or TRBD2 (5 bases each). CDR3: CASRGEYEQYF. CDR3 in DNA: TGTGCCAGCAGGGGGGAGTACGAGCAGTACTTC. The full variable domain, in which reference TRBV2 and TRBJ2-7 provide the parts outside the CDR3, is EPEVTQTPSHQVTQMGQEVILRCVPISNHLYFYWYRQILGQKVEFLVSFYNNEISEKSEIFDDQFSVERPDGSNFTLKIRSTKLEDSAMYFCASRGEYEQYFGPGTRLTVT.